The clone carrying this T cell receptor beta chain was seen only once. The data are from a study of identical twins. Template switching supplied a universal primer site; unique molecular identifiers were carried on the cDNA. TCRdb ran MiXCR on the 5' RACE reads and lists one entry per CDR3 protein. The table has about 900,000 distinct CDR3 sequences, roughly 12% seen once. Germline V gives CDR1 MGHRA, CDR2 YSYEKL. The CDR3 loop spans 17 amino acids. J was trimmed by 0 bases and V by 0 bases; bases with no gene match: 6. These data also featured in a second study, about yellow fever vaccine responses in identical twins.

Material for sequencing was PBMCs. The receptor comes from a woman aged 18 to 35 in good health. V and J are TRBV4-1 and TRBJ2-3; TRBD2 agrees at 7 bases. CDR3 DNA: TGCGCCAGCAGCCAAGAGGCAAGCGGGGTTAGCACAGATACGCAGTATTTT. It specifies CASSQEASGVSTDTQYF.